Here is one T cell receptor beta chain with its context. Antigen unknown. Germline values: CDR1 SQVTM, CDR2 ANQGSEA. Trimming at V came to 4 bases and at J to 5 bases, leaving 15 bases not matched to a gene. The CDR3 runs 17 residues. The data stem from a study of shared clonotypes between healthy human individuals. Study-wide findings and caveats: Generally, naive subsets came out with larger estimated richness than memory subsets. Sequencing depth was expected to influence donor clonotype sharing.

As handled by the study authors: There were no quality scores in the junction-only immunoSEQ sequences, so filtering differed. TCRdb's table, derived via immunoSEQ multiplex PCR, lists solely in-frame clones and lacks some. V and J calls and clone size are copied from that table; D and trimming were computed from the DNA. The sample shows 2 million to 2.5 million clones, roughly 94% of them seen only once. The study separated CD4+ cells into CD45RA+ naive and CD45RA-negative memory subsets. The gene calls are TRBV29-1 and TRBJ2-1, with 9 bases lining up with TRBD1. The sequencing input was naive CD4+ T cells sorted from blood. Subset defined: CD45RA+ positively selected. The sequence was collected from a man aged 18 to 35 in good health. The CDR3 nucleotides read TGCAGCGTTGGAAACCGGGACAGGGCCTTCCCTAACAATGAGCAGTTCTTC. It specifies CSVGNRDRAFPNNEQFF.